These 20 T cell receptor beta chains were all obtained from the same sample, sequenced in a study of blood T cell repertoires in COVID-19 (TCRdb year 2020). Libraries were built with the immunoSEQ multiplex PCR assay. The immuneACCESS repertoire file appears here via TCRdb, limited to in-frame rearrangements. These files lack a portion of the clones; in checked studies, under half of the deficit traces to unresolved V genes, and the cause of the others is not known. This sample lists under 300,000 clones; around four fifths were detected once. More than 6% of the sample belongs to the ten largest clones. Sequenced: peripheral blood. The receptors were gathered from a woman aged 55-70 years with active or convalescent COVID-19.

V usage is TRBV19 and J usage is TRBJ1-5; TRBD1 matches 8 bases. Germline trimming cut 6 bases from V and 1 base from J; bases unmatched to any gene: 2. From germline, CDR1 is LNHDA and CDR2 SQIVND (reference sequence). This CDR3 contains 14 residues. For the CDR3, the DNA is TGTGCCAGTAGCAGGACAGGGAGCAATCAGCCCCAGCATTTT. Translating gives CASSRTGSNQPQHF.

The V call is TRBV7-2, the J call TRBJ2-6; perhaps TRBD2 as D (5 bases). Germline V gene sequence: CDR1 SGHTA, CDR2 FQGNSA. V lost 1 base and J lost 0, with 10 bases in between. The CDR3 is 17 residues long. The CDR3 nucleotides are TGTGCCAGCAGCTTAGGGGTCGGGAACTCTGGGGCCAACGTCCTGACTTTC. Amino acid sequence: CASSLGVGNSGANVLTF.

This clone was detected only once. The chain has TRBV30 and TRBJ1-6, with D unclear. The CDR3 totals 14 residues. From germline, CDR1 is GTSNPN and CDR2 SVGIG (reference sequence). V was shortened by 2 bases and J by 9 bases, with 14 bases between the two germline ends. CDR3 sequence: CAWSSRAGFSPLHF. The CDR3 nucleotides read TGTGCCTGGAGTAGTCGGGCGGGATTTTCACCCCTCCACTTT.

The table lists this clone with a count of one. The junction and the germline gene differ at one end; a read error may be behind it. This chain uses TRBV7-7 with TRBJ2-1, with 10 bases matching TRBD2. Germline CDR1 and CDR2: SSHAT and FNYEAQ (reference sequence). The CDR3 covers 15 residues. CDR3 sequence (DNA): TGTGCTAGCAGCTTAGATCTAGCGGGGGACAATGAGCAGTTCTTC. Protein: CASSLDLAGDNEQFF.

This chain's CDR3 is CASSLSLYRSDTQYF. CDR3 sequence (DNA): TGTGCCAGCAGTTTATCCCTTTATCGTTCAGATACGCAGTATTTT. The chain uses TRBV28 and TRBJ2-3; D remains unclear. V lost 1 base to trimming and J lost 4 bases, with 12 bases between them. Germline values: CDR1 MDHEN, CDR2 SYDVKM. This CDR3 has 15 residues.

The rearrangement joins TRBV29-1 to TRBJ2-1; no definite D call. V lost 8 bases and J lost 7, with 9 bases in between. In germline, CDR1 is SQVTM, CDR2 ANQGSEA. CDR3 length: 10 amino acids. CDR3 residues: CSSWQNEQFF. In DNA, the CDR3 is TGCAGCTCCTGGCAAAATGAGCAGTTCTTC.

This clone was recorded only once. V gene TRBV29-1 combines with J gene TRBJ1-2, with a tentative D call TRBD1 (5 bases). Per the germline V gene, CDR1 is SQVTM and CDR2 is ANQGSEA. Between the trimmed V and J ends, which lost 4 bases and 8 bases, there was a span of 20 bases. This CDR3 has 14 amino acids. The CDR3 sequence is CSVARDPKLGGYTF. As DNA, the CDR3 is TGCAGCGTTGCGCGGGACCCAAAGCTTGGGGGCTACACCTTC.

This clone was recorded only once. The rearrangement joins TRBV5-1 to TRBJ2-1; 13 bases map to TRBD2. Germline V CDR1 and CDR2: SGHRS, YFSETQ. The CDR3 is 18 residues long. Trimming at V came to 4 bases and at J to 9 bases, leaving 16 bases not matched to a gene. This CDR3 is CASSPTHVLAGGPGEQFF. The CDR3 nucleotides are TGCGCCAGCAGCCCCACCCATGTACTAGCGGGAGGGCCGGGTGAGCAGTTCTTC. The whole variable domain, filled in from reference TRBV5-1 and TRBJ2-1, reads KAGVTQTPRYLIKTRGQQVTLSCSPISGHRSVSWYQQTPGQGLQFLFEYFSETQRNKGNFPGRFSGRQFSNSRSEMNVSTLELGDSALYLCASSPTHVLAGGPGEQFFGPGTRLTVL.

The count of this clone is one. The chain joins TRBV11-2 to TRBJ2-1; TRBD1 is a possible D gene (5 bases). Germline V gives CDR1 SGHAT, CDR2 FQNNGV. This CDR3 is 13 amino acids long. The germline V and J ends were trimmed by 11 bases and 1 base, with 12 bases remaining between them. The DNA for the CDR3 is TGTGCCTCGAATCAGGGTTCCTACAATGAGCAGTTCTTC. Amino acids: CASNQGSYNEQFF. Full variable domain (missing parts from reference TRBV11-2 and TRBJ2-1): EAGVAQSPRYKIIEKRQSVAFWCNPISGHATLYWYQQILGQGPKLLIQFQNNGVVDDSQLPKDRFSAERLKGVDSTLKIQPAKLEDSAVYLCASNQGSYNEQFFGPGTRLTVL.

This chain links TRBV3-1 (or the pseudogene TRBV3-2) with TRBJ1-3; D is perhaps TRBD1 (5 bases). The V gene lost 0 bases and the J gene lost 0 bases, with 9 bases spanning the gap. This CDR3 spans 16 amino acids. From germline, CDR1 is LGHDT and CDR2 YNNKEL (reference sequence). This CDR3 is CASSQDTGNSGNTIYF. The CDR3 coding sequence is TGTGCCAGCAGCCAAGATACAGGCAACTCTGGAAACACCATATATTTT.

The CDR3 sequence: CASHPREGLNEQYF. In DNA form, the CDR3 reads TGTGCCAGCCACCCGCGGGAGGGCCTGAACGAGCAGTACTTC. V usage is TRBV11-3 and J usage is TRBJ2-7, with 9 bases that match TRBD2. The CDR3 length is 14 residues. Trimming at V came to 8 bases and at J to 5 bases, leaving 10 bases not matched to a gene. Per the germline V gene, CDR1 is SGHNT and CDR2 is YENEEA.

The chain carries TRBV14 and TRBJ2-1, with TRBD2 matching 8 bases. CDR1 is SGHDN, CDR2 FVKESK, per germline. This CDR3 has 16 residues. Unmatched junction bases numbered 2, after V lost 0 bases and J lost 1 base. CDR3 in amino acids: CASSQEERESYNEQFF. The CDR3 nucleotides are TGTGCCAGCAGCCAAGAGGAGCGGGAGTCCTACAATGAGCAGTTCTTC.

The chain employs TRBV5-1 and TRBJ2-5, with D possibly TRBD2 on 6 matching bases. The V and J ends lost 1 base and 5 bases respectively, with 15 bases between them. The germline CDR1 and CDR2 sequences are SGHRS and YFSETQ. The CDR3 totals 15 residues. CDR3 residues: CASSLSVTGAETQYF. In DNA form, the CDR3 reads TGCGCCAGCAGCTTGTCGGTGACGGGAGCGGAGACCCAGTACTTC.

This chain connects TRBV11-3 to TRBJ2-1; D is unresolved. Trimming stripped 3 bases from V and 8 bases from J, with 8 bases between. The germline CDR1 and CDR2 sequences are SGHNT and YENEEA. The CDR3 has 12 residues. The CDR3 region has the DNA TGTGCCAGCAGCTTTGGCGGAGATGAGCAGTTCTTC. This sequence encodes CASSFGGDEQFF. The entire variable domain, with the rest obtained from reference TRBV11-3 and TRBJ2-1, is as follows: EAGVVQSPRYKIIEKKQPVAFWCNPISGHNTLYWYLQNLGQGPELLIRYENEEAVDDSQLPKDRFSAERLKGVDSTLKIQPAELGDSAVYLCASSFGGDEQFFGPGTRLTVL.

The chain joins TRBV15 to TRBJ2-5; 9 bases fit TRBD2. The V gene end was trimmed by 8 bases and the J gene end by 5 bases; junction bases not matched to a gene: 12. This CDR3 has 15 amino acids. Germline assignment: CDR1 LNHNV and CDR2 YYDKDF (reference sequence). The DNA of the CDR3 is TGTGCCACCCGGGCTAGCGGGGAGAGCGGTGAGACCCAGTACTTC. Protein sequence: CATRASGESGETQYF. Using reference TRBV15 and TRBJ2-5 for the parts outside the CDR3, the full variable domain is DAMVIQNPRYQVTQFGKPVTLSCSQTLNHNVMYWYQQKSSQAPKLLFHYYDKDFNNEADTPDNFQSRRPNTSFCFLDIRSPGLGDTAMYLCATRASGESGETQYFGPGTRLLVL.

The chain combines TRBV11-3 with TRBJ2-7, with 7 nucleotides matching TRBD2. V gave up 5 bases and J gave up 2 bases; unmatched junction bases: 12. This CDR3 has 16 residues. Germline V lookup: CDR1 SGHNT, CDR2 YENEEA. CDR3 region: CASSPPVVGGAYEQYF. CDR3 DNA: TGTGCCAGCAGCCCGCCGGTTGTGGGGGGGGCCTACGAGCAGTACTTC.

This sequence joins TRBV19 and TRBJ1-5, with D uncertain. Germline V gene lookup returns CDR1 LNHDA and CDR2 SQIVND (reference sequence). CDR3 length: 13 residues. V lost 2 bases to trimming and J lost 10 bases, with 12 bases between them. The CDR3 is CASSIRGVEPQHF. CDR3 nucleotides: TGTGCCAGTAGTATACGGGGAGTGGAACCCCAGCATTTT.

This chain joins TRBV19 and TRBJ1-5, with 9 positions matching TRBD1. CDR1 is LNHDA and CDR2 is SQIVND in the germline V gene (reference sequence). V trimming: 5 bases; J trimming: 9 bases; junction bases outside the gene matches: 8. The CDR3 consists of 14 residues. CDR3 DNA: TGTGCCAGTAGTCCTCCGGGACAGGGTGCGCCCCAGCATTTT. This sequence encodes CASSPPGQGAPQHF.

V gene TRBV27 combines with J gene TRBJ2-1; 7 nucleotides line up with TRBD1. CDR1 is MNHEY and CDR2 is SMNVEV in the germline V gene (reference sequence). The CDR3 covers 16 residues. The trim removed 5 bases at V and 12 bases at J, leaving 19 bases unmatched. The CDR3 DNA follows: TGTGCCAGCAGTCCCCTCCCGCCGGGACAGCAAATGGGGCAGTTCTTC. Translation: CASSPLPPGQQMGQFF.

CDR3 loop: CASSPSNQGYEQYV. The CDR3 DNA is TGTGCCAGCTCACCCAGCAACCAGGGTTACGAGCAGTACGTC. The chain uses TRBV18 and TRBJ2-7; a possible D gene is TRBD1 (5 bases). The CDR3 extends over 14 amino acids. The V gene's germline CDR1 is KGHSH and CDR2 LQKENI. The V end was cut by 3 bases, the J end by 4 bases, with 13 bases between.